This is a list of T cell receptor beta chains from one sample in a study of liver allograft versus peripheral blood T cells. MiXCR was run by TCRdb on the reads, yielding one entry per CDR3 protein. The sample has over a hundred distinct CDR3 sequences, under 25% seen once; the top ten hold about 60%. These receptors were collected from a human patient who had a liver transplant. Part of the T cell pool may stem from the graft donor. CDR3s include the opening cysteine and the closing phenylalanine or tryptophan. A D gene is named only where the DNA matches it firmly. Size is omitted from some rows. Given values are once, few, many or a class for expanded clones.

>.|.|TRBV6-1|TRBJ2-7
TGTGCCAGCAGTCCCCGGGACGAAGGGCTCGAGCAGTACTTC
CASSPRDEGLEQYF
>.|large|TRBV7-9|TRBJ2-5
TGTGCCAGCAGCAGCCGTGAGGGCCAAGAGACCCAGTACTTC
CASSSREGQETQYF
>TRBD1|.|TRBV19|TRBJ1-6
TGTGCCAGTAGTTCCGGGACAGGGCTTCGATCACCCCTCCACTTT
CASSSGTGLRSPLHF
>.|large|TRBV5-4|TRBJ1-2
TGTGCCAGCAGCTTAGTAGGAATTAAATATGGCTACACCTTC
CASSLVGIKYGYTF
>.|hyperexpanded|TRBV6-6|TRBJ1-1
TGTGCCAGCAAACAGGGACGGGGAACTGAAGCTTTCTTT
CASKQGRGTEAFF
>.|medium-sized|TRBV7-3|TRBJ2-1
TGTGCCAGCAGCCCGACCGGGACGGAAAGGTCTCCGTTCTTC
CASSPTGTERSPFF
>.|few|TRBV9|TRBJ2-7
TGTGCCAGCAGCCCTTTTCGAACAGCCGAGCAGTACTTC
CASSPFRTAEQYF
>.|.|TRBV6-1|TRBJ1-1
TGTGCCAGCAGTGTCACTGAAGCTTTCTTT
CASSVTEAFF
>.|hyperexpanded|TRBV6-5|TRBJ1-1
TGTGCCAGCAGTTACGCCCCGAGGGGCCTGAACACTGAAGCTTTCTTT
CASSYAPRGLNTEAFF
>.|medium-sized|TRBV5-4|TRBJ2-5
TGTGCCAGCAGCTCCGAGAGGGAGGAGACCCAGTACTTC
CASSSEREETQYF
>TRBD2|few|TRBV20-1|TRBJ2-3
TGCAGTGCTAGCGGGGGGGCCGGAGATACGCAGTATTTT
CSASGGAGDTQYF
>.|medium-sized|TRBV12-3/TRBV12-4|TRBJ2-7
TGTGCCAGCGGCCTCCAAATAGGGCCCTACGAGCAGTACTTC
CASGLQIGPYEQYF
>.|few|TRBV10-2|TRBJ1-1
TGCGCCAGCAGACGAGGGACTGAAGCTTTCTTT
CASRRGTEAFF
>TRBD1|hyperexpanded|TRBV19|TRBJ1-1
TGTGCCAGTAGGTTCTCTACAGGGGCCCCCTCCACTGAAGCTTTCTTT
CASRFSTGAPSTEAFF
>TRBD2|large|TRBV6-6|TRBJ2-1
TGTGCCAGCAGTTCCTTACCGGGACTAGCGGGGGGAAGCTCCTACAATGAGCAGTTCTTC
CASSSLPGLAGGSSYNEQFF
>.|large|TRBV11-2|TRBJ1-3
TGTGCCAGCAGCTTGAGTAACACCATATATTTT
CASSLSNTIYF
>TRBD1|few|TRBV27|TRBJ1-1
TGTGCCAGCAGTTTGGGACAGAGAGCTGAAGCTTTCTTT
CASSLGQRAEAFF
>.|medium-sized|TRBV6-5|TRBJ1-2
TGTGCCAGCAGTTACTCGAGAGTAAGGGGCTACACCTTC
CASSYSRVRGYTF
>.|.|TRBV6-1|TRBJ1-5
TGTGCCAGCAGTGGACACGGGCTCGGGGCCCAGCATTTT
CASSGHGLGAQHF
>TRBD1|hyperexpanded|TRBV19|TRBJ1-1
TGTGCCAGTAGTTTTTACAGGGGGGAGGAAGCTTTCTTT
CASSFYRGEEAFF
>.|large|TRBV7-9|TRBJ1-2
TGTGCCAGCAGCTTAGTGGGCACTAACTATGGCTACACCTTC
CASSLVGTNYGYTF
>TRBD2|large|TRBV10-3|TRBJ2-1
TGTGCCATCCGAGCTAGCGGGAACAGGGATGAGCAGTTCTTC
CAIRASGNRDEQFF
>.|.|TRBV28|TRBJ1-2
TGTGCCAGCGCCCGGGGCTATGGCTACACCTTC
CASARGYGYTF
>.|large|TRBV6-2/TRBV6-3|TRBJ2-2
TGTGCCAGCCATCGCAGCGCAAACACCGGGGAGCTGTTTTTT
CASHRSANTGELFF
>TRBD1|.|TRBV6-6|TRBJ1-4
TGTGCCTATCGCGAGGGGGCCTATGAAAAACTGTTTTTT
CAYREGAYEKLFF
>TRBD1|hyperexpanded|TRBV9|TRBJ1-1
TGTGCCAGCAGCGTAGGGACAGGGGAAGCTTTCTTT
CASSVGTGEAFF
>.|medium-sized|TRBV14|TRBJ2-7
TGTGCCAGCAGCCAAGAGGTAACAGAGCAGTACTTC
CASSQEVTEQYF
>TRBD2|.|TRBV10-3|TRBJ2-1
TGTGCCATCAGTGAGGATGGGACTAGCGGGAGCGATGAGCAGTTCTTC
CAISEDGTSGSDEQFF
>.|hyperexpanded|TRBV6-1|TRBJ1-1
TGTGCCAGCCTACAAGGATTCACTGAAGCTTTCTTT
CASLQGFTEAFF